This TCR beta chain was documented in a study of molecular identifiers for immune sequencing clone quantification. The CDR3 length is 14 residues. The germline V gene encodes CDR1 WSHSY and CDR2 SAAADI. V shed 4 bases and J shed 1 base, with 10 bases lying between them. This clonotype was detected many times. Previously published methods and listed TCR primers were used for the bulk TCR libraries. One entry per CDR3 protein, called by TCRdb with MiXCR from the PCR reads. There are about 640,000 distinct CDR3 sequences in the sample; just under 20% occur only once, and roughly 0.9% lies in the top ten. Libraries used roughly 18,000 to 1,000,000 sorted naive CD8 T cells and 10%, 30% or 50% RNA input.

The chain combines TRBV10-2 with TRBJ1-1; a weak D match, TRBD1 (5 bases). The sequencing sample was made of naive CD8+ T cells from blood, with Jurkat cell RNA spiked in. Indicated subset: FACS-sorted CD8+CD4-CCR7+CD45RA+ naive T cells. The TCR originated in a human donor in good health. Some libraries in this study had Jurkat cell RNA spiked in. In DNA, the CDR3 is TGCGCCAGCAGTGTTTCACAGGCGAACACTGAAGCTTTCTTT. Its protein is CASSVSQANTEAFF.